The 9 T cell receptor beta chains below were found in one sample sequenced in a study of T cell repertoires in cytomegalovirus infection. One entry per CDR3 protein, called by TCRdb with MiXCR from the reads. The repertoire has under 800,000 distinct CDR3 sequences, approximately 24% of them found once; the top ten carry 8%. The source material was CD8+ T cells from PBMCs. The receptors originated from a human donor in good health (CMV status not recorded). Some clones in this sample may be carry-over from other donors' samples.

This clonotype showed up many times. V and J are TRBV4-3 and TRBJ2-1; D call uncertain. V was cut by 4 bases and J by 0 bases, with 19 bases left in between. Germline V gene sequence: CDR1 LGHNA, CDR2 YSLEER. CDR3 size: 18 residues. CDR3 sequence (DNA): TGCGCCAGCAGCCGAGCCGCTCTAGACCGTAGCTCCTACAATGAGCAGTTCTTC. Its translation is CASSRAALDRSSYNEQFF.

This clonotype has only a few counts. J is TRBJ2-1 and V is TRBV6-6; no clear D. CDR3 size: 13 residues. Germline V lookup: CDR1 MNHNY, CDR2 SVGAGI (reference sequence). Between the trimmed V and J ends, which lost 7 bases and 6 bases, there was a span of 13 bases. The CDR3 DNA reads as TGTGCCAGCACCCCGAGGACCTTCAATGAGCAGTTCTTC. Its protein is CASTPRTFNEQFF.

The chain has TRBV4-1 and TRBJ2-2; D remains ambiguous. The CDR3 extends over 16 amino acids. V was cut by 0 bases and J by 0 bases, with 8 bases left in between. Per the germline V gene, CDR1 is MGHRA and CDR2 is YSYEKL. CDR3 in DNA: TGCGCCAGCAGCCAAGAGCGACACTCGAACACCGGGGAGCTGTTTTTT. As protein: CASSQERHSNTGELFF.

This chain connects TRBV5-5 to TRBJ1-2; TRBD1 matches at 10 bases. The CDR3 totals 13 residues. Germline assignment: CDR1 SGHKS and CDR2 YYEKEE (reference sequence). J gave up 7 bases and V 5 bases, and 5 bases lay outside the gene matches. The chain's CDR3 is CASSLRTGGGYTF. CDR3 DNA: TGTGCCAGCAGTCTTAGGACAGGGGGTGGCTACACCTTC.

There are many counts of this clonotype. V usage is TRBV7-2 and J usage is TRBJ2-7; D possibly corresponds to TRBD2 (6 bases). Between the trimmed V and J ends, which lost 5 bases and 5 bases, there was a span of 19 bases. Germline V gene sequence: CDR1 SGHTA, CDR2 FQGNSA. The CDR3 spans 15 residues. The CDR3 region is CASSAGRGGAHEQYF. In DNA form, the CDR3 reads TGTGCCAGCAGCGCGGGGCGGGGCGGGGCCCACGAGCAGTACTTC. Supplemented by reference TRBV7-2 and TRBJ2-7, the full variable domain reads GAGVSQSPSNKVTEKGKDVELRCDPISGHTALYWYRQSLGQGLEFLIYFQGNSAPDKSGLPSDRFSAERTGGSVSTLTIQRTQQEDSAVYLCASSAGRGGAHEQYFGPGTRLTVT.

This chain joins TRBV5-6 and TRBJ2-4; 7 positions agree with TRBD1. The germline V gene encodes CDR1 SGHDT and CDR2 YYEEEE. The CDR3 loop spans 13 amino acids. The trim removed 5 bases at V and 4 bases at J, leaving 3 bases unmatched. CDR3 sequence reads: CASRGQEKNIQYF. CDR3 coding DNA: TGTGCCAGCAGAGGACAGGAAAAAAACATTCAGTACTTC. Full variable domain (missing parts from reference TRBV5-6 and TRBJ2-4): DAGVTQSPTHLIKTRGQQVTLRCSPKSGHDTVSWYQQALGQGPQFIFQYYEEEERQRGNFPDRFSGHQFPNYSSELNVNALLLGDSALYLCASRGQEKNIQYFGAGTRLSVL.

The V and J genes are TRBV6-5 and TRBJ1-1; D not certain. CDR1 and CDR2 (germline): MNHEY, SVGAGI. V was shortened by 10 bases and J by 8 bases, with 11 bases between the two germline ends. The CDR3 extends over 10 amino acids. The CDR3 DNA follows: TGTGCCACCATGGGGTTGGAAGCTTTCTTT. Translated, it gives CATMGLEAFF.

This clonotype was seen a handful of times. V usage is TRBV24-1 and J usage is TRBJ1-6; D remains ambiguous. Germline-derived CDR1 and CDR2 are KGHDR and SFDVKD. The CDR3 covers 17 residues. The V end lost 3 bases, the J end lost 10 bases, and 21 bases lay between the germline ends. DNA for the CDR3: TGTGCCACCAGTGATAACCAACGACCGGTAAAATCCTCACCCCTCCACTTT. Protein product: CATSDNQRPVKSSPLHF.

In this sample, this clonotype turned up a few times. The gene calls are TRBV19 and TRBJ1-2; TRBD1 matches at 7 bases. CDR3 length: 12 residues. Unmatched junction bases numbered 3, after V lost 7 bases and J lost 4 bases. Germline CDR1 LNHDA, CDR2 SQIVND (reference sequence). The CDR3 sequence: CASTRDSYGYTF. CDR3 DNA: TGTGCCAGTACCCGGGACAGCTATGGCTACACCTTC.